Below, 5 T cell receptor beta chains from the same sample are listed, as sequenced in a study of vaccination effects on CD4 cells after COVID-19. This table comes from immunoSEQ multiplex PCR, and its TCRdb copy is limited to in-frame clones, with some not included. This sample has 13,000 to 15,000 clones, with approximately 72% found just once. Expansion of antigen-specific CD4+ T cells with viral peptide pools was carried out by the ViraFEST assay before sequencing. Isolating CD4+ T cells followed less than 11 days of culture. It was two doses of either the BNT162b2 or mRNA-1273 vaccine that participants received. Their recognized antigens are unknown. The starting material was CD4+ T cells from PBMCs cultured with SARS-CoV-2 spike peptides, obtained after COVID-19 vaccination. These receptors all stem from a human donor who received a COVID-19 vaccine.

The chain couples TRBV18 to TRBJ2-7; 8 bases map to TRBD2. Germline V gene sequence: CDR1 KGHSH, CDR2 LQKENI. V shed 0 bases and J 0 bases; nucleotides not matched to a gene: 13. The CDR3 has 19 amino acids. CDR3 amino acids: CASSPPVWGSGESSYEQYF. The DNA for the CDR3 is TGTGCCAGCTCACCACCGGTGTGGGGTAGCGGGGAAAGCTCCTACGAGCAGTACTTC.

In this sample, this clone turned up a few times. This rearrangement joins TRBV19 to TRBJ1-4; 8 bases match TRBD1. CDR3 length: 16 residues. Germline trimming cut 3 bases from V and 9 bases from J; bases unmatched to any gene: 12. In germline, CDR1 is LNHDA, CDR2 SQIVND (reference sequence). The CDR3 protein is CASSIYLDRADKKLFF. The CDR3 DNA follows: TGTGCCAGTAGTATCTACTTGGACAGGGCGGATAAAAAACTGTTTTTT.

V gene TRBV5-5 combines with J gene TRBJ1-5; TRBD1 agrees at 9 bases. The CDR3 has 14 residues. CDR1 SGHKS and CDR2 YYEKEE come from the germline V gene (reference sequence). V gave up 10 bases and J gave up 2 bases; unmatched junction bases: 7. CDR3 loop: CAVRDRAGNQPQHF. The CDR3 coding sequence is TGTGCCGTAAGGGACAGGGCAGGCAATCAGCCCCAGCATTTT. Based on the CDR3 plus reference TRBV5-5 and TRBJ1-5, the full variable domain is DAGVTQSPTHLIKTRGQQVTLRCSPISGHKSVSWYQQVLGQGPQFIFQYYEKEERGRGNFPDRFSARQFPNYSSELNVNALLLGDSALYLCAVRDRAGNQPQHFGDGTRLSIL.

This sequence joins TRBV18 and TRBJ1-1; D is ambiguous. CDR3 length: 15 amino acids. V dropped 3 bases and J dropped 1 base, with 12 bases sitting between them. The germline V gene encodes CDR1 KGHSH and CDR2 LQKENI. Written as DNA, the CDR3 is TGTGCCAGCTCACCTGTCTCCCGGGCGAACACTGAAGCTTTCTTT. Encoded protein: CASSPVSRANTEAFF.

This sequence joins TRBV7-9 and TRBJ2-3; 7 positions match TRBD2. This CDR3 region has 15 residues. In germline, CDR1 is SEHNR, CDR2 FQNEAQ (reference sequence). Unmatched junction bases numbered 5, after V lost 4 bases and J lost 1 base. In DNA, the CDR3 is TGTGCCAGCAGCTCCACTCTAGCGGGCACAGATACGCAGTATTTT. This encodes CASSSTLAGTDTQYF.